Each of the 12 T cell receptor beta chains below was sequenced from the same sample in a study of naive and memory T cell subsets (dated by TCRdb to about 2017). Receptor libraries were prepared by UMI-ligation and nested PCR. TCRdb lists the instrument as Illumina MiSeq. To cover both TRBC1 and TRBC2, the beta constant-region primer consisted of an equimolar mix of two oligonucleotides. Four rounds of PCR, combining the SP2 primer with nested alpha and beta constant-region primers, were used to amplify the ligated cDNA. TCRdb trimmed public reads at Q25 via fastp, called clones via MiXCR and kept in-frame beta chains. Rows matching on CDR3 protein sequence are summarized as one entry with the most common DNA and genes. In all, the sample holds 100,000 to 150,000 distinct CDR3 sequences, and roughly 36% of those were seen once. Together, the top ten hold approximately 0.88% of the sample. Sequenced sample: central memory CD4+ T cells from blood. Interpreted using the paper, the cell subset or site label stands for: central memory, CD45RA- CD27+. The receptors here all came from a human donor in good health.

This clonotype was recorded many times. V is TRBV19 and J is TRBJ2-1; D possibly matches TRBD1 or TRBD2 (5 bases each). This CDR3 region has 18 residues. Per germline, CDR1 LNHDA and CDR2 SQIVND (reference sequence). V lost 5 bases, J lost 0 bases, and 20 bases lay in between. The CDR3 nucleotides read TGTGCCAGTAGTCAGCCGCCGGGACGCATGAGCTCCTACAATGAGCAGTTCTTC. The encoded protein is CASSQPPGRMSSYNEQFF.

The chain recombines TRBV9 with TRBJ1-4, with TRBD1 matching over 7 bases. This CDR3 spans 16 amino acids. The ends lost 4 bases at V and 4 bases at J; junction bases unmatched: 10. Per the germline V gene, CDR1 is SGDLS and CDR2 is YYNGEE. CDR3 sequence reads: CASSPRGGQINEKLFF. CDR3 coding DNA: TGTGCCAGCAGCCCCCGGGGGGGACAGATTAATGAAAAACTGTTTTTT.

The genes are TRBV6-5 and TRBJ2-1, with 11 bases fitting TRBD2. With 6 bases clipped from V and 5 bases from J, the junction kept 6 bases outside the gene matches. CDR3 length: 15 residues. Germline V lookup: CDR1 MNHEY, CDR2 SVGAGI. In DNA form, the CDR3 reads TGTGCCAGCAGGTCCGGGACTAGCGGAAACAATGAGCAGTTCTTC. Amino acid sequence: CASRSGTSGNNEQFF.

The chain couples TRBV20-1 to TRBJ2-7; TRBD2 agrees at 13 bases. V was clipped by 3 bases and J by 2 bases; unmatched bases: 7. The CDR3 runs 16 residues. The germline CDR1 and CDR2 sequences are DFQATT and SNEGSKA (reference sequence). The CDR3 sequence: CSARALAGGGAYEQYF. The CDR3 DNA follows: TGCAGTGCTAGGGCACTAGCGGGAGGGGGCGCCTACGAGCAGTACTTC.

The sample holds a few counts of this clonotype. V is TRBV3-1 and J is TRBJ2-1; 9 bases agree with TRBD2. This CDR3 comprises 17 residues. Germline CDR1 reads LGHDT; CDR2 reads YNNKEL (reference sequence). The junction had 7 bases not matched to a gene; V was cut back by 1 base and J by 3 bases. The DNA of the CDR3 is TGTGCCAGCAGCCAAGTAAATCGCGGGAGGGTCTACAATGAGCAGTTCTTC. Amino acid sequence: CASSQVNRGRVYNEQFF.

V is TRBV5-4 and J is TRBJ2-5, with 15 bases aligning to TRBD2. The V gene's germline CDR1 is SGHNT and CDR2 YYREEE (reference sequence). The V gene end was trimmed by 4 bases and the J gene end by 2 bases; junction bases not matched to a gene: 3. This CDR3 is 16 amino acids long. CDR3 sequence reads: CASSEGLAGGQETQYF. The CDR3 bases are TGTGCCAGCAGCGAGGGACTAGCGGGAGGTCAAGAGACCCAGTACTTC.

The V gene is TRBV28, the J gene TRBJ2-3; D remains ambiguous. Germline CDR1 reads MDHEN; CDR2 reads SYDVKM. V lost 7 bases and J 0 bases, leaving 11 bases between the germline ends. The CDR3 extends over 14 amino acids. CDR3 in amino acids: CASTTAASTDTQYF. In DNA, the CDR3 is TGTGCCAGCACAACAGCAGCTAGCACAGATACGCAGTATTTT.

Many counts were recorded for this clonotype. The chain joins TRBV30 to TRBJ2-3; 7 bases match TRBD1. This CDR3 is 15 amino acids long. Germline V CDR1 and CDR2: GTSNPN, SVGIG (reference sequence). Trimming cost V 1 base and J 1 base; bases outside gene matches: 5. CDR3 DNA: TGTGCCTGGAGTGAGGGGGCGAGGGGCACAGATACGCAGTATTTT. It codes for CAWSEGARGTDTQYF.

The chain uses TRBV20-1 and TRBJ1-1; a weak D match, TRBD1 (5 bases). Germline CDR1 reads DFQATT; CDR2 reads SNEGSKA (reference sequence). Deletions cut 4 bases from V and 0 bases from J, with 12 bases between. The CDR3 spans 14 residues. In nucleotides, the CDR3 is TGCAGTGCTACGAAGGGACTTTTGAACACTGAAGCTTTCTTT. Its translation is CSATKGLLNTEAFF.

The chain carries TRBV24-1 and TRBJ1-5; the D is unclear. V dropped 4 bases and J dropped 11 bases, with 14 bases sitting between them. Germline-derived CDR1 and CDR2 are KGHDR and SFDVKD. This CDR3 region has 13 residues. This chain's CDR3 is CATSEGGWKAQHF. The CDR3 region has the DNA TGTGCCACCAGTGAGGGTGGCTGGAAGGCCCAGCATTTT.

The J gene is TRBJ2-3, the V gene TRBV9, with TRBD2 matching over 8 bases. The germline V gene encodes CDR1 SGDLS and CDR2 YYNGEE. The CDR3 is 16 amino acids. The V and J ends lost 4 bases and 2 bases, in that order; junction bases with no gene match: 9. This CDR3 reads CASSPAAGANTDTQYF. The CDR3 DNA reads TGTGCCAGCAGCCCGGCAGCGGGAGCAAACACAGATACGCAGTATTTT.

The chain has TRBV2 and TRBJ2-5; D might be TRBD1 (5 bases). V was trimmed by 3 bases and J by 2 bases, leaving 10 bases between them. This CDR3 comprises 14 residues. Germline-derived CDR1 and CDR2 are SNHLY and FYNNEI. The CDR3 bases are TGTGCCAGCAGTGAGGTCAAGGGGCAAGAGACCCAGTACTTC. As protein: CASSEVKGQETQYF.